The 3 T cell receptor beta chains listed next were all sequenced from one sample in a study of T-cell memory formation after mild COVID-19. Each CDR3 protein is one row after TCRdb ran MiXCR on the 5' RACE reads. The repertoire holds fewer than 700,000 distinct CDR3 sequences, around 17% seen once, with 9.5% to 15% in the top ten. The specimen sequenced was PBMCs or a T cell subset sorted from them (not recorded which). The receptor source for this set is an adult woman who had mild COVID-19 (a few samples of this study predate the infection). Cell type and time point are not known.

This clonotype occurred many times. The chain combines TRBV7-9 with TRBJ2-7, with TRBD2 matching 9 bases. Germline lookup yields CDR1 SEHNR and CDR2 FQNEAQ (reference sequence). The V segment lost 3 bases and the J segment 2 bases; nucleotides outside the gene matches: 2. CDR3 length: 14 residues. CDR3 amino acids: CASSFPSGTYEQYF. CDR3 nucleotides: TGTGCCAGCAGCTTCCCTAGCGGGACCTACGAGCAGTACTTC.

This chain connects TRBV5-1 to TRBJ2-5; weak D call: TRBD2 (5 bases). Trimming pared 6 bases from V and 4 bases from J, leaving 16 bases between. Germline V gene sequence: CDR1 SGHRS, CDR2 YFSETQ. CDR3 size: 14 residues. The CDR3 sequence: CASTLGNSGETQYF. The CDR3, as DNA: TGCGCCAGCACACTAGGGAATTCGGGAGAGACCCAGTACTTC.

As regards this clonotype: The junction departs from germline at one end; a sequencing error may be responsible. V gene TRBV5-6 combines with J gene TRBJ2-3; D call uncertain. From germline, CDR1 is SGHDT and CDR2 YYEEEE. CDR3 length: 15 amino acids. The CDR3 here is CASSFELISTDTQYF. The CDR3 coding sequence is TGTGCCAGCAGCTTCGAGCTTATTAGCACAGATACTCAGTATTTT.